Sequencing of this T cell receptor beta chain was carried out in a study of blood T cell repertoires in COVID-19. In the study overall: Sites across the United States, Italy and Spain contributed samples from acute and convalescent COVID-19. T cells, B-cell-depleted T cells, or PBMCs supplied cDNA or gDNA.

As for this clone: The junction departs from the called germline gene at one end, perhaps through a read error.

Authors' analysis steps: Using reference gene primer amplification, nucleated cell counts were estimated. Produced via immunoSEQ multiplex PCR; TCRdb's table is partial and in-frame only. Clonal size and the V and J genes are those of that table, whereas D and trimming came from the DNA. This sample has hundreds of thousands of clones, with 70% to 90% found just once. The receptor was isolated from a man in his forties with acute or convalescent COVID-19. Sequencing input: peripheral blood.

CDR3 nucleotide sequence: TGTGCCGGCAGCTCCTTTGGACAGGGGTTGGGGGAGCAGTACTTC. It is translated as CAGSSFGQGLGEQYF. The chain uses TRBV7-2 and TRBJ2-7, with 9 bases lining up with TRBD1. This CDR3 has 15 residues. Per the germline V gene, CDR1 is SGHTA and CDR2 is FQGNSA.